The clone carrying this TCR beta chain was counted between two and nine times. This sample is drawn from a study of T cell clonotyping in hematopoietic cell transplantation. The CDR3 is made up of 11 amino acids. V lost 4 bases and J 1 base, leaving 4 bases between the germline ends. Germline values: CDR1 SQVTM, CDR2 ANQGSEA. Libraries were prepared by immunoSEQ multiplex PCR; TCRdb keeps only in-frame clonotypes and omits some of them. Of around 19,000 clones listed, about 72% are singletons. The sample's time point: recipient sample about 28 days before transplant, after cytoreduction. The clonotype comes from a man in his sixties with acute myeloid leukemia. Some clones in this sample may be carry-over from other donors' samples. The sequenced sample was peripheral blood mononuclear cells, obtained before stem cell transplant. This chain connects TRBV29-1 to TRBJ1-1; D ambiguous. Here the CDR3 reads CSVARNTEAFF. The DNA of the CDR3 is TGCAGCGTTGCGCGGAACACTGAAGCTTTCTTT.